Below, 19 T cell receptor beta chains from the same sample are listed, as sequenced in a study of T cells in Graves' hyperthyroidism and ophthalmopathy. Researchers took RNA transcripts and amplified the TCR beta CDR3 regions from them. An initial round of RT-PCR targeting the TCR CDR3 relied on the HTBI primer set. TCRdb ran MiXCR on the multiplex PCR reads and lists one entry per CDR3 protein. The sample includes hundreds of thousands of distinct CDR3 sequences, under 45% of them seen just once. Sequencing input: blood. The source of these receptors is a woman aged 40 to 49 with Graves' hyperthyroidism.

The chain uses TRBV6-5 and TRBJ2-3, with a tentative D call TRBD1 (6 bases). The CDR3 is 14 amino acids. CDR1 MNHEY and CDR2 SVGAGI come from the germline V gene. V lost 6 bases to trimming and J lost 0 bases, with 10 bases between them. CDR3 sequence: CASRRTGSTDTQYF. CDR3 nucleotide sequence: TGTGCCAGCAGACGTACAGGGAGCACAGATACGCAGTATTTT.

This clonotype was seen repeatedly, ten times or more. The rearrangement uses TRBV14 and TRBJ1-1; D is uncertain. V lost 3 bases, J lost 4 bases, and 12 bases lay in between. This CDR3 region has 14 residues. CDR1 is SGHDN and CDR2 is FVKESK in the germline V gene. This chain's CDR3 is CASSQLYAGTEAFF. The CDR3, as DNA: TGTGCCAGCAGCCAGCTATACGCGGGCACTGAAGCTTTCTTT.

The V call is TRBV29-1, the J call TRBJ2-5; 8 bases match TRBD2. CDR1 is SQVTM, CDR2 ANQGSEA, per germline. The CDR3 extends over 16 amino acids. Unmatched junction bases numbered 17, after V lost 6 bases and J lost 5 bases. Here the CDR3 reads CSVWVAGHRYRETQYF. The CDR3 DNA reads TGCAGCGTGTGGGTAGCGGGACATCGTTACCGGGAGACCCAGTACTTC. Full variable domain (missing parts from reference TRBV29-1 and TRBJ2-5): SAVISQKPSRDICQRGTSLTIQCQVDSQVTMMFWYRQQPGQSLTLIATANQGSEATYESGFVIDKFPISRPNLTFSTLTVSNMSPEDSSIYLCSVWVAGHRYRETQYFGPGTRLLVL.

This clonotype was observed many times. The chain employs TRBV19 and TRBJ1-5; perhaps TRBD1 as D (6 bases). CDR1 and CDR2 (germline): LNHDA, SQIVND (reference sequence). The V and J ends lost 7 bases and 2 bases respectively, with 15 bases between them. CDR3 length equals 15 residues. The CDR3 sequence is CASTTGGMGNQPQHF. In DNA, the CDR3 is TGTGCCAGTACCACCGGGGGCATGGGCAATCAGCCCCAGCATTTT.

The table lists this clonotype with many counts. This CDR3 reads CASSFYYGTPNTGELFF. CDR3 nucleotides: TGTGCCAGCAGCTTCTATTACGGGACTCCCAACACCGGGGAGCTGTTTTTT. The rearrangement links TRBV7-9 to TRBJ2-2; D might be TRBD2 (6 bases). CDR3 length: 17 amino acids. V was pared by 3 bases and J by 2 bases, with 16 bases between. Per germline, CDR1 SEHNR and CDR2 FQNEAQ (reference sequence).

The rearrangement links TRBV7-6 to TRBJ1-4; D perhaps matches TRBD1 (5 bases). V shed 5 bases and J shed 8 bases, with 15 bases lying between them. Germline values: CDR1 SGHVS, CDR2 FNYEAQ. The CDR3 spans 14 residues. The CDR3 DNA follows: TGTGCCAGCAGCCCCGGACATGGCGGGGAAAAACTGTTTTTT. Its protein product is CASSPGHGGEKLFF. Using reference TRBV7-6 and TRBJ1-4 for the parts outside the CDR3, the full variable domain is GAGVSQSPRYKVTKRGQDVALRCDPISGHVSLYWYRQALGQGPEFLTYFNYEAQQDKSGLPNDRFSAERPEGSISTLTIQRTEQRDSAMYRCASSPGHGGEKLFFGSGTQLSVL.

A note on this clonotype: A much bigger clone sits one base away, suggesting this may be a read error. The J gene is TRBJ1-6, the V gene TRBV10-3, with D unresolved. CDR1 is ENHRY and CDR2 is SYGVKD in the germline V gene. CDR3 size: 13 residues. The V end was cut by 3 bases, the J end by 7 bases, with 7 bases between. This chain's CDR3 is CAISEVGNSPLHF. In nucleotides, the CDR3 is TGTGCCATCAGTGAAGTGGGCAATTCACCCCTCCACTTT.

This clonotype was recorded a few times. The rearrangement joins TRBV6-5 to TRBJ2-2; D unclear. The V gene lost 6 bases and the J gene lost 7 bases, with 18 bases spanning the gap. CDR1 is MNHEY and CDR2 is SVGAGI in the germline V gene. The CDR3 is 15 amino acids. The CDR3 reads CASSPRWQEFGELFF. The DNA of the CDR3 is TGTGCCAGCAGCCCCAGGTGGCAGGAGTTCGGGGAGCTGTTTTTT.

V gene TRBV5-1 combines with J gene TRBJ1-1; D is unresolved. Germline V gene data show CDR1 as SGHRS and CDR2 as YFSETQ. The V end was cut by 5 bases, the J end by 3 bases, with 14 bases between. This CDR3 contains 14 residues. CDR3 sequence reads: CASSNGREDTEAFF. CDR3 nucleotide sequence: TGCGCCAGCAGTAACGGCCGCGAGGACACTGAAGCTTTCTTT. Full variable domain (outside the CDR3, taken from reference TRBV5-1 and TRBJ1-1): KAGVTQTPRYLIKTRGQQVTLSCSPISGHRSVSWYQQTPGQGLQFLFEYFSETQRNKGNFPGRFSGRQFSNSRSEMNVSTLELGDSALYLCASSNGREDTEAFFGQGTRLTVV.

The chain employs TRBV4-1 and TRBJ1-1; 7 nucleotides match TRBD1. The J segment lost 8 bases and the V segment lost 0 bases, leaving 12 bases of the junction unmatched. The length of the CDR3 is 16 residues. CDR1 is MGHRA and CDR2 is YSYEKL in the germline V gene. The CDR3 protein is CASSQDIEGASVEAFF. In DNA form, the CDR3 reads TGCGCCAGCAGCCAAGATATAGAGGGGGCCTCTGTGGAAGCTTTCTTT.

This sequence joins TRBV28 and TRBJ2-7, with D maybe TRBD2 (6 bases). The CDR3 runs to 13 residues. Germline V lookup: CDR1 MDHEN, CDR2 SYDVKM. Trimming cost V 2 bases and J 5 bases, with 10 bases left between them. The CDR3 reads CASSLLSGDEQYF. CDR3 nucleotides: TGTGCCAGCAGTTTACTGTCGGGGGACGAGCAGTACTTC.

This clonotype has a count of ten or more. The CDR3 protein is CASRPGTENTEAFF. In DNA, the CDR3 is TGTGCCAGTAGACCCGGGACGGAGAACACTGAAGCTTTCTTT. V gene TRBV19 combines with J gene TRBJ1-1; D perhaps matches TRBD1 (5 bases). Germline loops: CDR1 LNHDA, CDR2 SQIVND (reference sequence). V was clipped by 6 bases and J by 1 base, with 12 bases between them. This CDR3 contains 14 residues.

The gene calls are TRBV15 and TRBJ1-5; D unresolved. CDR1 and CDR2 (germline): LNHNV, YYDKDF (reference sequence). Trimming cost V 0 bases and J 7 bases, with 4 bases left between them. The CDR3 loop spans 12 amino acids. CDR3 loop: CATSRDEQPQHF. CDR3 nucleotides: TGTGCCACCAGCAGAGATGAACAGCCCCAGCATTTT.

The rearrangement uses TRBV5-4 and TRBJ2-5, with 10 nucleotides matching TRBD2. Germline CDR1 reads SGHNT; CDR2 reads YYREEE (reference sequence). V lost 4 bases and J lost 5; bases outside the gene matches: 8. This CDR3 is 15 amino acids long. CDR3: CASSTPGTSAETQYF. In DNA, the CDR3 is TGTGCCAGCAGCACTCCCGGGACTAGCGCCGAGACCCAGTACTTC.

This chain links TRBV20-1 with TRBJ2-5; perhaps TRBD1 as D (7 bases). Trimming pared 3 bases from V and 3 bases from J, leaving 14 bases between. Germline loops: CDR1 DFQATT, CDR2 SNEGSKA (reference sequence). The CDR3 spans 14 residues. The CDR3: CSASKGAGKETQYF. The CDR3 coding sequence is TGCAGTGCTAGTAAGGGGGCGGGGAAAGAGACCCAGTACTTC.

The chain combines TRBV7-2 with TRBJ1-1, with D unclear. The CDR3 totals 15 residues. CDR1 and CDR2 (germline): SGHTA, FQGNSA. V was cut by 5 bases and J by 4 bases, with 17 bases left in between. CDR3 loop: CASSPTRTEGTEAFF. The CDR3 nucleotides are TGTGCCAGCAGCCCCACTCGAACAGAAGGCACTGAAGCTTTCTTT.

The chain recombines TRBV9 with TRBJ1-1, with 10 bases lining up with TRBD1. The CDR3 runs 15 residues. V lost 4 bases to trimming and J lost 5 bases; unmatched junction nucleotides: 8. CDR1 and CDR2 (germline): SGDLS, YYNGEE. The CDR3 bases are TGTGCCAGCAGCACCGGGGACAGGGGTGTTACTGAAGCTTTCTTT. Its translation is CASSTGDRGVTEAFF.

This clonotype was recorded many times. This chain joins TRBV29-1 and TRBJ1-2; D unresolved. Trimming stripped 3 bases from V and 7 bases from J, with 6 bases between. The CDR3 sequence is 10 residues long. Germline V gene sequence: CDR1 SQVTM, CDR2 ANQGSEA. In DNA form, the CDR3 reads TGCAGCGTTGATTTAGGTGGCTACACCTTC. Protein sequence: CSVDLGGYTF.

The rearrangement uses TRBV29-1 and TRBJ2-7, with a weak D call TRBD1 (6 bases). The CDR3 runs to 13 residues. Germline V lookup: CDR1 SQVTM, CDR2 ANQGSEA. V gave up 8 bases and J gave up 2 bases, with 16 bases separating them. The CDR3 spells CSQAAGETYEQYF. CDR3 sequence (DNA): TGCAGCCAAGCGGCAGGGGAGACCTACGAGCAGTACTTC.